The 21 T cell receptor beta chains below were found in one sample sequenced in a study of regulatory T cells in long-lasting Graves disease. Described time point: persistent/refractory GD, antithyroid drugs over 5 years with positive TRAb. From RNA extracted from PBMCs, the TCR library was made. CDR3-region Arm-PCR and iRepertoire HTBI primers produced the TCR beta libraries. TCRdb independently ran MiXCR on the multiplex PCR reads; one entry per CDR3 protein. This table has about half a million distinct CDR3 sequences, about 20% appearing once. The specimen comprised peripheral blood mononuclear cells (PBMCs), sampled when the disease was refractory, from a patient treated with antithyroid drugs. The receptors were sampled from a female donor with Graves disease.

This clonotype appeared many times. V and J are TRBV6-1 and TRBJ2-7; TRBD1 or TRBD2 may be the D gene (6 bases each). V lost 11 bases and J lost 10, with 12 bases in between. CDR1 is MNHNS, CDR2 SASEGT, per germline. This CDR3 is built from 9 residues. The CDR3 sequence: CAAGGVQYF. For the CDR3, the DNA is TGTGCCGCCGGGGGCGTACAGTACTTC.

This chain uses TRBV12-3 or TRBV12-4 with TRBJ2-5; the D gene is possibly TRBD1 (5 bases). The CDR3 length is 13 residues. V was pared by 6 bases and J by 1 base, with 9 bases between. The DNA of the CDR3 is TGTGCCAGCAGGGACATCGTCCAAGAGACCCAGTACTTC. It specifies CASRDIVQETQYF.

In this sample, this clonotype turned up a few times. The chain carries TRBV6-1 and TRBJ2-7; D is possibly TRBD2 (5 bases). Germline-derived CDR1 and CDR2 are MNHNS and SASEGT. The germline V and J ends were trimmed by 5 bases and 6 bases, with 14 bases remaining between them. This CDR3 is built from 13 residues. The DNA for the CDR3 is TGTGCCAGCAGTCCCCTGGGAGCCGGCGAGCAGTACTTC. Encoded protein: CASSPLGAGEQYF.

This clonotype was seen at least ten times. The rearrangement uses TRBV6-2 or TRBV6-3 and TRBJ1-1; 10 bases map to TRBD1. This CDR3 contains 14 residues. Per the germline V gene, CDR1 is MNHEY and CDR2 is SVGEGT. With V trimmed by 2 bases and J by 10 bases, 7 bases remained unmatched. In nucleotides, the CDR3 is TGTGCCAGCAGTTACCACGGGACAGGGGAGGGAGCTTTCTTT. Translating gives CASSYHGTGEGAFF.

This clonotype was seen a handful of times. A much larger clonotype is one base distant, so this may be a read error. V and J are TRBV28 and TRBJ1-2; weak D call: TRBD1 (5 bases). Between the trimmed V and J ends, which lost 4 bases and 6 bases, there was a span of 15 bases. CDR3 length equals 14 residues. From germline, CDR1 is MDHEN and CDR2 SYDVKM. As DNA, the CDR3 is TGTGCCAGCAGTTCCCTTGGCAGGGTAGATGGCTACACCTTC. As protein: CASSSLGRVDGYTF.

This clonotype was detected ten times or more. V gene TRBV29-1 combines with J gene TRBJ1-1, with TRBD1 identical over 7 bases. V lost 7 bases and J lost 3; bases outside the gene matches: 11. The CDR3 runs to 14 residues. In germline, CDR1 is SQVTM, CDR2 ANQGSEA. CDR3 region: CSGETGQWDTEAFF. CDR3 nucleotides: TGCAGCGGGGAAACGGGACAGTGGGACACTGAAGCTTTCTTT.

The chain carries TRBV5-8 and TRBJ1-2; D ambiguous. CDR3 length: 15 residues. Trimming left V 3 bases short and J 3 bases short, with 15 bases between. The germline CDR1 and CDR2 sequences are SGHTS and YDEGEE. Written as DNA, the CDR3 is TGTGCCAGCAGCTCATCTCCTCAGAGGGACTATGGCTACACCTTC. Its protein product is CASSSSPQRDYGYTF. Full variable domain (missing parts from reference TRBV5-8 and TRBJ1-2): EAGVTQSPTHLIKTRGQQATLRCSPISGHTSVYWYQQALGLGLQFLLWYDEGEERNRGNFPPRFSGRQFPNYSSELNVNALELEDSALYLCASSSSPQRDYGYTFGSGTRLTVV.

The chain carries TRBV6-1 and TRBJ2-4; 9 nucleotides match TRBD1. V shed 2 bases, J shed 3 bases, and the junction held 8 bases outside the gene matches. Germline CDR1 reads MNHNS; CDR2 reads SASEGT. The length of the CDR3 is 17 residues. The CDR3 protein is CASSETMTGGFKNIQYF. The CDR3 bases are TGTGCCAGCAGTGAAACAATGACAGGGGGTTTCAAAAACATTCAGTACTTC.

On this clonotype itself: A much larger clone sits a single nucleotide away, making a read error possible. The chain carries TRBV28 and TRBJ1-4; weak D call: TRBD1 (5 bases). The CDR3 totals 13 residues. CDR1 is MDHEN and CDR2 is SYDVKM in the germline V gene. The CDR3 loop reads CTSNRGVGEKLFF. The CDR3 nucleotides are TGTACCAGCAACCGGGGGGTCGGTGAAAAACTGTTTTTT. The full variable domain, in which reference TRBV28 and TRBJ1-4 provide the parts outside the CDR3, is DVKVTQSSRYLVKRTGEKVFLECVQDMDHENMFWYRQDPGLGLRLIYFSYDVKMKEKGDIPEGYSVSREKKERFSLILESASTNQTSMYLCTSNRGVGEKLFFGSGTQLSVL.

This clonotype was detected a few times. This chain joins TRBV10-3 and TRBJ1-5, with 10 positions matching TRBD1. This CDR3 contains 14 residues. Looked up from germline, CDR1 is ENHRY and CDR2 is SYGVKD. With V trimmed by 6 bases and J by 4 bases, 3 bases remained unmatched. The CDR3 sequence is CAIRGQGWNQPQHF. The CDR3 DNA follows: TGTGCCATCAGGGGACAGGGGTGGAATCAGCCCCAGCATTTT.

This clonotype was detected ten times or more. The chain employs TRBV6-1 and TRBJ1-4; 7 bases are a match to TRBD1. This CDR3 spans 15 amino acids. The V segment lost 6 bases and the J segment 3 bases; nucleotides outside the gene matches: 7. The germline V gene encodes CDR1 MNHNS and CDR2 SASEGT. This chain's CDR3 is CASSRDSGSNEKLFF. DNA for the CDR3: TGTGCCAGCAGCAGGGACAGCGGCTCTAATGAAAAACTGTTTTTT.

This clonotype was detected a few times. The rearrangement joins TRBV29-1 to TRBJ1-2; D is possibly TRBD1 (6 bases). The CDR3 has 12 residues. Germline V CDR1 and CDR2: SQVTM, ANQGSEA. Trimming removed 0 bases from V and 8 bases from J, with 10 bases in between. As DNA, the CDR3 is TGCAGCGTTGAAGATCCGGGGGCCGGCTACACCTTC. Encoded protein: CSVEDPGAGYTF.

In its sample, this clonotype was seen a few times. The rearrangement joins TRBV30 to TRBJ2-7, with no clear D. This CDR3 region has 12 residues. Germline lookup yields CDR1 GTSNPN and CDR2 SVGIG (reference sequence). V was clipped by 3 bases and J by 5 bases, with 11 bases between them. The CDR3 is CAWRSGWDEQYF. The CDR3 DNA sequence: TGTGCCTGGAGGAGTGGATGGGACGAGCAGTACTTC.

Concerning this clonotype: Germline and junction disagree at one end, which may indicate a read error. The CDR3 bases are TGTGCCAGCAGTCTCCCGCCCGGGACAGGGTACTATGGCTTCACCTTC. It yields the protein CASSLPPGTGYYGFTF. The chain is built from TRBV28 and TRBJ1-2; 9 positions match TRBD1. CDR3 size: 16 residues. CDR1 and CDR2 from the germline V gene are MDHEN and SYDVKM.

This clonotype was seen repeatedly, ten times or more. V usage is TRBV2 and J usage is TRBJ2-7; 9 bases are a match to TRBD1. Looked up from germline, CDR1 is SNHLY and CDR2 is FYNNEI. Trimming removed 6 bases from V and 4 bases from J; junction bases left unmatched: 7. CDR3 length: 14 amino acids. For the CDR3, the DNA is TGTGCCAGCAGAAGAGGGGGACAGGGTTACGAGCAGTACTTC. It encodes CASRRGGQGYEQYF. Full variable domain (rest looked up from reference TRBV2 and TRBJ2-7): EPEVTQTPSHQVTQMGQEVILRCVPISNHLYFYWYRQILGQKVEFLVSFYNNEISEKSEIFDDQFSVERPDGSNFTLKIRSTKLEDSAMYFCASRRGGQGYEQYFGPGTRLTVT.

This clonotype was seen at least ten times. The DNA for the CDR3 is TGTGCCTGGAGCGGGAACATGAACACTGAAGCTTTCTTT. It encodes CAWSGNMNTEAFF. This chain connects TRBV30 to TRBJ1-1; D is uncertain. The CDR3 consists of 13 residues. CDR1 and CDR2 from the germline V gene are GTSNPN and SVGIG (reference sequence). The V gene lost 3 bases and the J gene lost 0 bases, with 8 bases spanning the gap.

This clonotype was detected many times. The gene calls are TRBV5-1 and TRBJ1-1; the D is unclear. Trimming took off 1 base at V and 7 bases at J, with 14 bases between the two ends. This CDR3 has 14 residues. Germline V gives CDR1 SGHRS, CDR2 YFSETQ. Here the CDR3 reads CASSLLGIPSEAFF. For the CDR3, the DNA is TGCGCCAGCAGCTTGTTGGGGATACCCAGTGAAGCTTTCTTT. Complete variable domain (other parts from reference TRBV5-1 and TRBJ1-1): KAGVTQTPRYLIKTRGQQVTLSCSPISGHRSVSWYQQTPGQGLQFLFEYFSETQRNKGNFPGRFSGRQFSNSRSEMNVSTLELGDSALYLCASSLLGIPSEAFFGQGTRLTVV.

At least ten counts were recorded for this clonotype. The chain couples TRBV20-1 to TRBJ1-2; maybe TRBD1 (5 bases). Trimming shortened V by 7 bases and J by 3 bases, and 18 bases separated the two germline ends. CDR1 and CDR2 from the germline V gene are DFQATT and SNEGSKA (reference sequence). The CDR3 runs to 14 residues. CDR3: CSVIQSWGDYGYTF. The CDR3 nucleotides read TGCAGTGTAATTCAAAGTTGGGGGGACTATGGCTACACCTTC.

A word on this clonotype: The CDR3 ends on some other residue instead of the conserved phenylalanine or tryptophan, so this is likely a read error. The chain uses TRBV10-3 and TRBJ1-2; 9 bases line up with TRBD1. CDR3 length equals 14 residues. Germline V gene sequence: CDR1 ENHRY, CDR2 SYGVKD. The trim removed 0 bases at V and 4 bases at J, leaving 0 bases unmatched. CDR3 sequence: CAISESTGGYGYTL. CDR3 nucleotide sequence: TGTGCCATCAGTGAGTCGACAGGGGGCTATGGCTACACCCTC.

The chain recombines TRBV7-6 with TRBJ2-1; 7 positions match TRBD2. After removal of 5 bases from V and 3 bases from J, the junction contained 10 bases not matched to a gene. CDR1 and CDR2 (germline): SGHVS, FNYEAQ. The CDR3 length is 16 residues. In DNA form, the CDR3 reads TGTGCCAGCAGCAACTCGGCGGGAGAGGTCTACAATGAGCAGTTCTTC. Translation: CASSNSAGEVYNEQFF.

This clonotype was detected many times. The chain joins TRBV29-1 to TRBJ1-2, with D tentatively TRBD1 (5 bases). Germline lookup yields CDR1 SQVTM and CDR2 ANQGSEA. Trimming took 4 bases from V and 3 from J, leaving 12 bases between them. The length of the CDR3 is 13 residues. CDR3 in amino acids: CSVGAGADYGYTF. The CDR3 bases are TGCAGCGTTGGGGCCGGGGCGGACTATGGCTACACCTTC.